This passage covers 9 T cell receptor beta chains from one sample sequenced in a study of CD8 T cells in Susac syndrome. It was with random hexamers that about 0.45 to 1 ug RNA was reverse transcribed. TCRdb reprocessed the immunoSEQ multiplex PCR reads via MiXCR and lists one record per CDR3 protein. The table records about 290,000 distinct CDR3 sequences, roughly 85% of them present only once. Sequencing input: CD8+ T cells from PBMCs. The receptors here all came from a human donor with multiple sclerosis.

The chain couples TRBV4-2 to TRBJ2-1; TRBD1 is a possible D gene (6 bases). The CDR3 is 14 residues long. Trimming stripped 4 bases from V and 4 bases from J, with 11 bases between. Germline-derived CDR1 and CDR2 are LGHNA and YNFKEQ. For the CDR3, the DNA is TGTGCCAGCAGCCTAAGAACAGGGTACAATGAGCAGTTCTTC. It translates to CASSLRTGYNEQFF.

The J gene is TRBJ1-4, the V gene TRBV25-1, with 8 bases aligning to TRBD1. Trimming cost V 1 base and J 9 bases; bases outside gene matches: 13. This CDR3 spans 17 amino acids. The V gene's germline CDR1 is MGHDK and CDR2 SYGVNS. The CDR3 DNA sequence: TGTGCCAGCAGTGAATTCTCCATGGACAGGGAGGATCAAAAACTGTTTTTT. Protein: CASSEFSMDREDQKLFF.

The chain joins TRBV20-1 to TRBJ2-1, with 13 positions matching TRBD2. Germline V CDR1 and CDR2: DFQATT, SNEGSKA (reference sequence). The J segment lost 7 bases and the V segment lost 5 bases, leaving 14 bases of the junction unmatched. This CDR3 has 17 residues. CDR3 sequence reads: CSAPSWGEGLAGNEQFF. The CDR3 nucleotides read TGCAGTGCTCCCAGCTGGGGTGAGGGACTAGCGGGAAATGAGCAGTTCTTC.

About this clonotype: Its ends do not fully match the called genes, so a read error is possible. The chain employs TRBV2 and TRBJ2-3, with 7 bases that match TRBD1. From germline, CDR1 is SNHLY and CDR2 FYNNEI. The CDR3 contains 14 residues. The CDR3, as DNA: TGTGCCAGCAGGGAAGGCAGGGGGACAGATACGCAGTATTTT. Protein: CASREGRGTDTQYF.

CDR3 DNA sequence: TGTGCCAGCAGCAAAAAATCCCGGGACAGGGGAAGGACACAAAACATTCAGTACTTC. Encoded protein: CASSKKSRDRGRTQNIQYF. V and J are TRBV21-1 and TRBJ2-4; whether TRBD1, the table's D call, matches the DNA was not checked. TRBV21-1 represents a pseudogene. This CDR3 is 19 amino acids long.

This clonotype was detected only once. V usage is TRBV18 and J usage is TRBJ1-4; D is undetermined. The germline V and J ends were trimmed by 2 bases and 0 bases, with 13 bases remaining between them. Germline V CDR1 and CDR2: KGHSH, LQKENI. The CDR3 length is 17 residues. The CDR3 coding sequence is TGTGCCAGCTCACCAGGAGCGCCAGGAGCAACTAATGAAAAACTGTTTTTT. Its translation: CASSPGAPGATNEKLFF.

The J gene is TRBJ2-2, the V gene TRBV5-1; no clear D gene. Germline assignment: CDR1 SGHRS and CDR2 YFSETQ. The CDR3 covers 13 residues. The V gene lost 4 bases and the J gene lost 4 bases, with 8 bases spanning the gap. Here the CDR3 DNA reads TGCGCCAGCAGCCCTATGGTCACCGGGGAGCTGTTTTTT. It yields the protein CASSPMVTGELFF.

The chain is built from TRBV28 and TRBJ2-7; D unresolved. This CDR3 contains 11 residues. Between the trimmed V and J ends, which lost 5 bases and 5 bases, there was a span of 7 bases. Germline V gives CDR1 MDHEN, CDR2 SYDVKM. CDR3 sequence: CASSAADEQYF. The CDR3, as DNA: TGTGCCAGCAGTGCCGCCGACGAGCAGTACTTC. Based on the CDR3 plus reference TRBV28 and TRBJ2-7, the full variable domain is DVKVTQSSRYLVKRTGEKVFLECVQDMDHENMFWYRQDPGLGLRLIYFSYDVKMKEKGDIPEGYSVSREKKERFSLILESASTNQTSMYLCASSAADEQYFGPGTRLTVT.

V is TRBV20-1 and J is TRBJ2-1; a weak D match, TRBD2 (6 bases). There are 16 residues in the CDR3. Trimming pared 7 bases from V and 5 bases from J, leaving 24 bases between. The V gene's germline CDR1 is DFQATT and CDR2 SNEGSKA (reference sequence). The CDR3 DNA reads TGCAGTGATGTGGGGGGAGTGGATTGGAGGGACAATGAGCAGTTCTTC. Protein product: CSDVGGVDWRDNEQFF.